This T cell receptor (beta chain) was identified in a study of cytomegalovirus exposure and HLA in healthy donors. General study results and limits: Reports showed the classifier diagnosing cytomegalovirus status with high specificity and sensitivity.

The CDR3 has 16 residues. Germline CDR1 SGHTA, CDR2 FQGNSA. Trimming cost V 3 bases and J 4 bases; bases outside gene matches: 8. Sequencing was performed with immunoSEQ multiplex PCR; in TCRdb, only in-frame clones are kept and a portion is missing. This table has 300,000 to 400,000 clones, 80% to 90% appearing once. On this clone: Its antigen is unknown.

The TCR originated in a young woman in good health and CMV-seronegative. This chain connects TRBV7-2 to TRBJ1-3; 8 bases agree with TRBD1. Specimen: PBMCs. CDR3 region: CASSFTGTGNGNTIYF. CDR3 nucleotide sequence: TGTGCCAGCAGCTTTACCGGGACAGGCAACGGAAACACCATATATTTT.